Below are 20 T cell receptor beta chains sequenced from a single sample in a study of shared T cell receptors in the human thymus. The assay was immunoSEQ multiplex PCR, and TCRdb's table has in-frame clones only and misses some. In the table there are almost 550,000 clones, 70% to 80% of which are singletons. This same sample was also part of a study on human thymus T cells.

The sequencing input was thymocytes. These receptors were taken from a boy in the first two years of life with a congenital heart defect.

The rearrangement uses TRBV9 and TRBJ1-5, with a possible D match to TRBD1 (6 bases). The length of the CDR3 is 16 residues. V was pared by 0 bases and J by 5 bases, with 15 bases between. The germline V gene encodes CDR1 SGDLS and CDR2 YYNGEE. Written as DNA, the CDR3 is TGTGCCAGCAGCGTAGGTGCAGGGGATGGACATCAGCCCCAGCATTTT. This gives the protein CASSVGAGDGHQPQHF.

The CDR3, as DNA: TGTGCCAACTTACTAGCGGGGCCTAGAGAGCAGTACTTC. It specifies CANLLAGPREQYF. The J gene is TRBJ2-7, the V gene TRBV5-8; TRBD2 aligns across 10 bases. Trimming at V came to 9 bases and at J to 7 bases, leaving 10 bases not matched to a gene. Germline-derived CDR1 and CDR2 are SGHTS and YDEGEE. The CDR3 totals 13 residues.

The chain joins TRBV6-6 to TRBJ1-5; D ambiguous. With 0 bases removed from V and 0 bases from J, the gap between germline ends came to 6 bases. The germline V gene encodes CDR1 MNHNY and CDR2 SVGAGI (reference sequence). The CDR3 loop spans 15 amino acids. The CDR3 region is CASSYSGISNQPQHF. Written as DNA, the CDR3 is TGTGCCAGCAGTTACTCTGGCATTAGCAATCAGCCCCAGCATTTT.

The genes are TRBV27 and TRBJ2-7; TRBD1 agrees at 10 bases. The CDR3 is 14 residues long. V gave up 6 bases and J gave up 2 bases; unmatched junction bases: 4. From germline, CDR1 is MNHEY and CDR2 SMNVEV (reference sequence). The CDR3 reads CASSAGTGAYEQYF. Here the CDR3 DNA reads TGTGCCAGCAGCGCCGGGACAGGGGCCTACGAGCAGTACTTC.

The gene calls are TRBV27 and TRBJ2-5; the match to TRBD1 covers 9 bases. The V segment lost 3 bases and the J segment 6 bases; nucleotides outside the gene matches: 8. The CDR3 is made up of 15 amino acids. Germline CDR1 is MNHEY and CDR2 is SMNVEV (reference sequence). For the CDR3, the DNA is TGTGCCAGCAGTTTCACCCGGACAGGGGTACAGACCCAGTACTTC. This translates into CASSFTRTGVQTQYF.

The chain recombines TRBV27 with TRBJ1-2; 10 bases align to TRBD1. CDR1 is MNHEY and CDR2 is SMNVEV in the germline V gene (reference sequence). This CDR3 contains 14 residues. V gave up 8 bases and J gave up 3 bases; unmatched junction bases: 6. The CDR3 here is CASHLTGGDYGYTF. CDR3 nucleotide sequence: TGTGCCAGCCACCTGACAGGGGGCGACTATGGCTACACCTTC.

This clone appeared once. V gene TRBV14 combines with J gene TRBJ1-2; 7 bases are shared with TRBD1. V was pared by 3 bases and J by 5 bases, with 12 bases of the junction left unmatched. Germline V gives CDR1 SGHDN, CDR2 FVKESK. The CDR3 is 16 residues long. The CDR3 spells CASSHKEGGQKYGYTF. The DNA of the CDR3 is TGTGCCAGCAGCCACAAGGAAGGGGGCCAGAAGTATGGCTACACCTTC.

The chain combines TRBV21-1 with TRBJ1-1; TRBD1 was called by the table and not checked on the DNA. TRBV21-1 is a pseudogene locus. This CDR3 is 16 amino acids long. The CDR3 sequence: CASRMYTGARDTEAFF. The DNA for the CDR3 is TGTGCCAGCAGGATGTATACAGGGGCGCGGGACACTGAAGCTTTCTTT.

This rearrangement joins TRBV30 to TRBJ2-1; 11 bases are shared with TRBD2. With V trimmed by 3 bases and J by 4 bases, 11 bases remained unmatched. The CDR3 has 17 residues. Germline CDR1 is GTSNPN and CDR2 is SVGIG (reference sequence). The CDR3 region is CAWSRELAGERYNEQFF. CDR3 coding DNA: TGTGCCTGGAGCAGGGAACTAGCGGGAGAGAGGTACAATGAGCAGTTCTTC.

This clone occurred a few times. The V and J genes are TRBV6-4 and TRBJ2-3; maybe TRBD1 (6 bases). Germline V gene sequence: CDR1 MRHNA, CDR2 SNTAGT. The length of the CDR3 is 13 residues. V lost 11 bases and J 2 bases, leaving 14 bases between the germline ends. The CDR3 sequence is CAPWTDITDTQYF. The CDR3 region has the DNA TGTGCCCCCTGGACAGACATCACAGATACGCAGTATTTT.

The J gene is TRBJ1-1, the V gene TRBV6-5; 8 nucleotides line up with TRBD1. V was pared by 0 bases and J by 2 bases, with 5 bases of the junction left unmatched. Germline CDR1 MNHEY, CDR2 SVGAGI. The CDR3 is 16 residues long. CDR3 in amino acids: CASSYSFGQGNTEAFF. Written as DNA, the CDR3 is TGTGCCAGCAGTTACTCCTTCGGACAGGGTAACACTGAAGCTTTCTTT.

V usage is TRBV5-6 and J usage is TRBJ1-2; D gene unclear. The V gene's germline CDR1 is SGHDT and CDR2 YYEEEE. Trimming removed 4 bases from V and 4 bases from J, with 8 bases in between. This CDR3 comprises 12 residues. CDR3 sequence: CASSASGYGYTF. The CDR3 DNA reads TGTGCCAGCAGCGCTTCGGGCTATGGCTACACCTTC.

The table lists this clone with a few counts. The rearrangement joins TRBV10-2 to TRBJ2-1, with 9 bases aligning to TRBD2. Trimming took 6 bases from V and 7 from J; bases not matched to a gene: 7. The CDR3 length is 14 residues. Germline loops: CDR1 WSHSY, CDR2 SAAADI. CDR3 sequence reads: CASSDLAGRNEQFF. In nucleotides, the CDR3 is TGCGCCAGCAGCGACCTAGCGGGACGGAATGAGCAGTTCTTC.

The count of this clone is one. The V gene is TRBV2, the J gene TRBJ2-7; the match to TRBD2 covers 10 bases. The ends lost 4 bases at V and 2 bases at J; junction bases unmatched: 11. Germline CDR1 and CDR2: SNHLY and FYNNEI. The CDR3 loop spans 17 amino acids. The CDR3 spells CASSGAYLAGVPYEQYF. DNA of the CDR3: TGTGCCAGCAGTGGGGCCTACCTAGCGGGAGTCCCCTACGAGCAGTACTTC.

This rearrangement joins TRBV5-4 to TRBJ2-5; 8 nucleotides match TRBD1. CDR1 and CDR2 (germline): SGHNT, YYREEE (reference sequence). This CDR3 is 14 amino acids long. V was pared by 4 bases and J by 2 bases, with 4 bases of the junction left unmatched. The CDR3 loop reads CASSLRTGQETQYF. CDR3 DNA sequence: TGTGCCAGCAGCCTCCGGACAGGGCAAGAGACCCAGTACTTC.

The chain combines TRBV7-8 with TRBJ1-5, with TRBD1 matching over 7 bases. V was pared by 5 bases and J by 7 bases, with 5 bases of the junction left unmatched. Germline CDR1 SGHVS, CDR2 FQNEAQ. The CDR3 is 13 residues long. DNA for the CDR3: TGTGCCAGCAGCCCCAGGGGGTTCCAGCCCCAGCATTTT. The encoded protein is CASSPRGFQPQHF.

This clone was recorded a few times. The V and J genes are TRBV19 and TRBJ1-3, with D perhaps TRBD1 (5 bases). The CDR3 has 14 amino acids. The V end lost 8 bases, the J end lost 8 bases, and 19 bases lay between the germline ends. Germline V gene sequence: CDR1 LNHDA, CDR2 SQIVND (reference sequence). CDR3 sequence reads: CASCGRDSGDTIYF. The CDR3 DNA is TGTGCCAGTTGCGGCAGGGACTCCGGGGACACCATATATTTT.

The gene calls are TRBV6-5 and TRBJ2-5; 8 bases match TRBD1. The CDR3 is 14 amino acids. CDR1 and CDR2 from the germline V gene are MNHEY and SVGAGI. V gave up 0 bases and J gave up 8 bases; unmatched junction bases: 5. CDR3 amino acids: CASSYSGQVGTQYF. The CDR3 DNA reads as TGTGCCAGCAGTTACTCGGGACAGGTGGGAACCCAGTACTTC.

This chain joins TRBV4-3 and TRBJ2-7; TRBD1 matches 9 bases. The CDR3 has 21 residues. With 0 bases clipped from V and 1 base from J, the junction kept 19 bases outside the gene matches. In germline, CDR1 is LGHNA, CDR2 YSLEER. The CDR3: CASSQEQGAGMTHSVSYEQYF. The CDR3 DNA reads TGCGCCAGCAGCCAAGAACAGGGGGCAGGTATGACTCACTCCGTTTCCTACGAGCAGTACTTC.

In DNA, the CDR3 is TGTGCCAGCAGCTCCCACAACGAAAGCAATCAGCCCCAGCATTTT. Translated: CASSSHNESNQPQHF. The V call is TRBV13, the J call TRBJ1-5; no clear D gene. Germline lookup yields CDR1 PRHDT and CDR2 FYEKMQ (reference sequence). This CDR3 spans 15 amino acids. Trimming removed 4 bases from V and 1 base from J, with 11 bases in between.